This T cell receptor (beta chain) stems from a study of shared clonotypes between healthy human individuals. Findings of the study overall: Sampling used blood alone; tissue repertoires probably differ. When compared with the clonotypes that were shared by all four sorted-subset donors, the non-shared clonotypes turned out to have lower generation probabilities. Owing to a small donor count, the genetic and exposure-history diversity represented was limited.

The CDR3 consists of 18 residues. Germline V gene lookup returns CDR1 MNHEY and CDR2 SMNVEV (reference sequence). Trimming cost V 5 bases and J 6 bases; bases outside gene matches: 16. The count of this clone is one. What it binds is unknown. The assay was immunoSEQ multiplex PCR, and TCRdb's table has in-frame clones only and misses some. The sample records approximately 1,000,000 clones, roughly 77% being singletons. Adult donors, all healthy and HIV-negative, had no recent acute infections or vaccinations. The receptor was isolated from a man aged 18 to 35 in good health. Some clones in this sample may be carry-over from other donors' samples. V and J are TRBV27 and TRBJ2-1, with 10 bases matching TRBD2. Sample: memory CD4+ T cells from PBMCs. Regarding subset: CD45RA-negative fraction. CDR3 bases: TGTGCCAGCAGTCCACTTAGTTTCCTAGCGGGAGCTCGCAATGAGCAGTTCTTC. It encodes CASSPLSFLAGARNEQFF.